These 20 T cell receptor beta chains were sequenced from one sample in a study of T-cell memory formation after mild COVID-19. A single record per CDR3 protein comes from TCRdb applying MiXCR to the 5' RACE reads. The sample includes 300,000 to 350,000 distinct CDR3 sequences, approximately 19% of them seen just once. The material sequenced was PBMCs or a T cell subset sorted from them (not recorded which). These TCRs come from a young man who had mild COVID-19 (a few samples of this study predate the infection). Cell type and time point are not known.

This clonotype was seen a handful of times. The chain recombines TRBV4-1 with TRBJ1-2; tentatively, D is TRBD1 (5 bases). V shed 3 bases and J shed 1 base, with 12 bases lying between them. The germline V gene has CDR1 MGHRA and CDR2 YSYEKL. CDR3 length: 15 amino acids. The DNA of the CDR3 is TGCGCCAGCAGCCACGGGGCAGGAGTTAACTATGGCTACACCTTC. Translation: CASSHGAGVNYGYTF.

This clonotype was seen only a few times. This chain uses TRBV27 with TRBJ2-7; D is tentatively TRBD1 or TRBD2 (5 bases each). CDR3 length equals 13 residues. Germline values: CDR1 MNHEY, CDR2 SMNVEV (reference sequence). V shed 3 bases and J shed 7 bases, with 13 bases lying between them. CDR3 in DNA: TGTGCCAGCAGTTTCTGGGGACGGGGAGAGCAGTACTTC. Residues: CASSFWGRGEQYF.

There are a few counts of this clonotype. This rearrangement joins TRBV5-6 to TRBJ2-7; D unresolved. CDR1 SGHDT and CDR2 YYEEEE come from the germline V gene. Trimming removed 3 bases from V and 6 bases from J, with 19 bases in between. The CDR3 length is 15 residues. In DNA form, the CDR3 reads TGTGCCAGCAGCTCCCTTGACTGGGCCCCTCTCGAGCAGTACGTC. It is translated as CASSSLDWAPLEQYV.

This clonotype has just a few counts. The V call is TRBV6-2 or TRBV6-3, the J call TRBJ1-5; 9 bases map to TRBD1. V shed 0 bases and J 5 bases; nucleotides not matched to a gene: 8. The CDR3 is 17 amino acids. Germline assignment: CDR1 MNHEY and CDR2 SVGEGT. CDR3 coding DNA: TGTGCCAGCAGTTACTCACCGGGACAGGGTTATTATCAGCCCCAGCATTTT. Translation: CASSYSPGQGYYQPQHF.

This clonotype was observed a few times. The chain has TRBV7-2 and TRBJ1-6; D call uncertain. Germline CDR1 reads SGHTA; CDR2 reads FQGNSA. CDR3 length equals 15 residues. Trimming shortened V by 0 bases and J by 7 bases, and 10 bases separated the two germline ends. DNA of the CDR3: TGTGCCAGCAGCTTAGCCGGCAGACACAATTCACCCCTCCACTTT. Translating it yields CASSLAGRHNSPLHF. Looking up the rest from reference TRBV7-2 and TRBJ1-6 gives the full variable domain: GAGVSQSPSNKVTEKGKDVELRCDPISGHTALYWYRQSLGQGLEFLIYFQGNSAPDKSGLPSDRFSAERTGGSVSTLTIQRTQQEDSAVYLCASSLAGRHNSPLHFGNGTRLTVT.

The V call is TRBV24-1, the J call TRBJ1-5; the D is unclear. Germline V gene sequence: CDR1 KGHDR, CDR2 SFDVKD. Trimming left V 4 bases short and J 5 bases short, with 8 bases between. The CDR3 extends over 13 amino acids. The CDR3 protein is CATSEGWDQPQHF. The CDR3 DNA is TGTGCCACCAGTGAAGGGTGGGATCAGCCCCAGCATTTT.

The CDR3 bases are TGTGCCAGCAGCGGTGGGGTCAACACCGGGGAGCTGTTTTTT. It codes for CASSGGVNTGELFF. This sequence joins TRBV7-9 and TRBJ2-2; D is ambiguous. Trimming removed 5 bases at V and 2 bases at J, with 9 bases between. Germline V gene sequence: CDR1 SEHNR, CDR2 FQNEAQ (reference sequence). This CDR3 contains 14 residues. Drawing the rest from reference TRBV7-9 and TRBJ2-2, the complete variable domain is DTGVSQNPRHKITKRGQNVTFRCDPISEHNRLYWYRQTLGQGPEFLTYFQNEAQLEKSRLLSDRFSAERPKGSFSTLEIQRTEQGDSAMYLCASSGGVNTGELFFGEGSRLTVL.

The chain recombines TRBV9 with TRBJ2-5, with TRBD1 matching 8 bases. V was clipped by 0 bases and J by 1 base; unmatched bases: 11. The CDR3 consists of 18 residues. Germline V gene sequence: CDR1 SGDLS, CDR2 YYNGEE. The CDR3 DNA sequence: TGTGCCAGCAGCGTAGGAGGGCCGGGGACAGGAGCCCAAGAGACCCAGTACTTC. This codes for CASSVGGPGTGAQETQYF.

This clonotype has more than one count but fewer than ten. The V gene is TRBV12-3 or TRBV12-4, the J gene TRBJ2-3; unclear D gene. Trimming removed 7 bases at V and 5 bases at J, with 4 bases between. The CDR3 length is 10 residues. The CDR3 sequence is CASKLDTQYF. CDR3 DNA sequence: TGTGCCAGCAAATTAGATACGCAGTATTTT.

The rearrangement links TRBV7-2 to TRBJ2-6; D is perhaps TRBD2 (5 bases). Per the germline V gene, CDR1 is SGHTA and CDR2 is FQGNSA. Trimming pared 5 bases from V and 0 bases from J, leaving 11 bases between. The CDR3 spans 16 residues. CDR3 in DNA: TGTGCCAGCAGCCAGACTACAGACTCTGGGGCCAACGTCCTGACTTTC. Protein product: CASSQTTDSGANVLTF.

This clonotype was counted many times. The rearrangement joins TRBV7-2 to TRBJ2-5; a weak D match, TRBD2 (6 bases). The CDR3 runs 17 residues. Germline V gives CDR1 SGHTA, CDR2 FQGNSA. Trimming left V 4 bases short and J 1 base short, with 19 bases between. As DNA, the CDR3 is TGTGCCAGCAGCTCAGTCCGTCTCGGGGGAGGCCAAGAGACCCAGTACTTC. As protein: CASSSVRLGGGQETQYF.

The gene calls are TRBV5-1 and TRBJ1-2, with 7 bases fitting TRBD1. This CDR3 is built from 14 residues. Germline loops: CDR1 SGHRS, CDR2 YFSETQ. The junction had 14 bases not matched to a gene; V was cut back by 6 bases and J by 9 bases. The CDR3 here is CASTRDSGLGSYTF. The CDR3 nucleotides are TGCGCCAGCACCCGGGACAGTGGGTTAGGCAGCTACACCTTC.

This clonotype was observed a few times. This chain uses TRBV6-4 with TRBJ2-1; 13 bases map to TRBD2. J gave up 4 bases and V 2 bases, and 2 bases lay outside the gene matches. The V gene's germline CDR1 is MRHNA and CDR2 SNTAGT. The CDR3 totals 16 residues. The CDR3 here is CASSDTSGGAYNEQFF. The CDR3 nucleotides are TGTGCCAGCAGTGACACTAGCGGGGGGGCTTACAATGAGCAGTTCTTC.

This clonotype was counted only a few times. CDR3 loop: CASSSYYNEQFF. The CDR3 bases are TGTGCCAGCAGTTCGTACTACAATGAGCAGTTCTTC. The chain is built from TRBV27 and TRBJ2-1; D gene uncertain. Germline-derived CDR1 and CDR2 are MNHEY and SMNVEV (reference sequence). The CDR3 consists of 12 residues. Trimming left V 4 bases short and J 3 bases short, with 4 bases between.

The rearrangement joins TRBV7-2 to TRBJ1-4, with D tentatively TRBD1 (5 bases). The CDR3 covers 13 residues. V was pared by 8 bases and J by 6 bases, with 13 bases between. CDR1 SGHTA and CDR2 FQGNSA come from the germline V gene. The CDR3 coding sequence is TGTGCCAGCGGTTCAGGGTTGTATGAAAAACTGTTTTTT. Encoded protein: CASGSGLYEKLFF.

The chain has TRBV14 and TRBJ1-1; unclear D gene. CDR3 length equals 13 residues. The germline V gene has CDR1 SGHDN and CDR2 FVKESK. V was pared by 0 bases and J by 8 bases, with 10 bases between. In DNA, the CDR3 is TGTGCCAGCAGCCAAGATCGGGGAGTAGAAGCTTTCTTT. It encodes CASSQDRGVEAFF.

The rearrangement uses TRBV11-2 and TRBJ1-2; D is perhaps TRBD1 (5 bases). Trimming left V 0 bases short and J 5 bases short, with 7 bases between. The germline V gene has CDR1 SGHAT and CDR2 FQNNGV. This CDR3 region has 13 residues. The CDR3 DNA reads as TGTGCCAGCAGCTTAGAGGGGACTTATGGCTACACCTTC. Encoded protein: CASSLEGTYGYTF.

The chain uses TRBV7-3 and TRBJ2-7; D call uncertain. Trimming took 5 bases from V and 4 from J, leaving 15 bases between them. CDR1 is SGHTA and CDR2 is FQGTGA in the germline V gene. This CDR3 has 14 amino acids. Here the CDR3 reads CASSPPSADYEQYF. The DNA of the CDR3 is TGTGCCAGCAGCCCCCCCTCGGCCGATTACGAGCAGTACTTC.

This clonotype turned up a few times. The rearrangement uses TRBV20-1 and TRBJ2-5; TRBD2 matches 11 bases. Germline trimming cut 6 bases from V and 2 bases from J; bases unmatched to any gene: 8. Germline CDR1 reads DFQATT; CDR2 reads SNEGSKA (reference sequence). The CDR3 covers 15 residues. The CDR3 is CSAVLAGGPQETQYF. The CDR3 coding sequence is TGCAGTGCCGTTCTAGCGGGGGGTCCTCAAGAGACCCAGTACTTC.

This rearrangement joins TRBV4-3 to TRBJ2-2; D possibly corresponds to TRBD2 (6 bases). Germline assignment: CDR1 LGHNA and CDR2 YSLEER. The germline V and J ends were trimmed by 8 bases and 7 bases, with 17 bases remaining between them. The CDR3 totals 14 residues. CDR3 DNA: TGCGCCAGCGGAACCCCAGTCGGGGGCGGGGAGCTGTTTTTT. This codes for CASGTPVGGGELFF.